These 31 T cell receptor beta chains originate from one sample sequenced in a study of shared clonotypes between healthy human individuals. The naive CD8 fraction comprised CD45RO-negative cells positively selected for CCR7 and excluded terminally differentiated effector memory CD45RA+ cells. Assay used: immunoSEQ multiplex PCR; TCRdb lists only in-frame clones, some missing. The sample consists of some 2.1 million clones, about 95% of them appearing once. Input material: naive CD8+ T cells sorted from blood. Source of these receptors: a man aged 18 to 29 in good health.

The chain links TRBV14 to TRBJ2-5; the match to TRBD2 covers 13 bases. The germline V gene encodes CDR1 SGHDN and CDR2 FVKESK. The CDR3 is 15 amino acids. The V and J ends lost 1 base and 7 bases, in that order; junction bases with no gene match: 3. CDR3 amino acids: CASSQGTSGGRTQYF. For the CDR3, the DNA is TGTGCCAGCAGCCAAGGGACTAGCGGGGGTAGGACCCAGTACTTC.

The chain is built from TRBV2 and TRBJ2-7, with D possibly TRBD1 on 5 matching bases. With 8 bases removed from V and 1 base from J, the gap between germline ends came to 9 bases. Germline values: CDR1 SNHLY, CDR2 FYNNEI. This CDR3 comprises 12 residues. Written as DNA, the CDR3 is TGTGCCAGCGGGGCCCTTTCCTACGAGCAGTACTTC. Translated: CASGALSYEQYF.

The V and J genes are TRBV4-1 and TRBJ2-1; D is tentatively TRBD1 or TRBD2 (5 bases each). The CDR3 consists of 16 residues. Germline V gene data show CDR1 as MGHRA and CDR2 as YSYEKL. Trimming removed 1 base at V and 8 bases at J, with 18 bases between. Here the CDR3 reads CASSQGLGRDVDEQFF. In DNA form, the CDR3 reads TGCGCCAGCAGCCAAGGCTTGGGACGCGATGTCGATGAGCAGTTCTTC.

The chain links TRBV13 to TRBJ1-1; maybe TRBD1 (5 bases). Germline loops: CDR1 PRHDT, CDR2 FYEKMQ (reference sequence). The CDR3 covers 14 residues. The V end lost 5 bases, the J end lost 7 bases, and 17 bases lay between the germline ends. The CDR3 DNA reads TGTGCCAGCAGCACGCTAAGTGATGGGGGTGAAGCTTTCTTT. The encoded protein is CASSTLSDGGEAFF.

The V gene is TRBV7-2, the J gene TRBJ2-7; 7 bases are shared with TRBD1. The germline V gene has CDR1 SGHTA and CDR2 FQGNSA. Unmatched junction bases numbered 12, after V lost 5 bases and J lost 2 bases. There are 16 residues in the CDR3. The CDR3 nucleotides are TGTGCCAGCAGCACCCGACAGGGAAGGGCCCCCTACGAGCAGTACTTC. Residues: CASSTRQGRAPYEQYF.

Only one count was recorded for this clone. V gene TRBV4-3 combines with J gene TRBJ2-1; D not resolved. This CDR3 is built from 17 residues. Trimming shortened V by 1 base and J by 5 bases, and 18 bases separated the two germline ends. Per germline, CDR1 LGHNA and CDR2 YSLEER. CDR3 bases: TGCGCCAGCAGCCAAGTCCTCTTAGGGCCCTTTAACAATGAGCAGTTCTTC. Its protein is CASSQVLLGPFNNEQFF.

The chain links TRBV19 to TRBJ2-7; 8 bases are a match to TRBD2. This CDR3 region has 16 residues. The V and J ends lost 5 bases and 2 bases, in that order; junction bases with no gene match: 11. CDR1 and CDR2 from the germline V gene are LNHDA and SQIVND (reference sequence). CDR3 bases: TGTGCCAGTAGTCCCCCCGGGGGGGAGAATACCTACGAGCAGTACTTC. It specifies CASSPPGGENTYEQYF. The whole variable domain, remainder taken from reference TRBV19 and TRBJ2-7, is DGGITQSPKYLFRKEGQNVTLSCEQNLNHDAMYWYRQDPGQGLRLIYYSQIVNDFQKGDIAEGYSVSREKKESFPLTVTSAQKNPTAFYLCASSPPGGENTYEQYFGPGTRLTVT.

V is TRBV9 and J is TRBJ1-3, with unresolved D. From germline, CDR1 is SGDLS and CDR2 YYNGEE. This CDR3 is 14 amino acids long. The germline V and J ends were trimmed by 5 bases and 0 bases, with 9 bases remaining between them. The CDR3, as DNA: TGTGCCAGCAGGGCGGAGAGCTCTGGAAACACCATATATTTT. Amino acid sequence: CASRAESSGNTIYF. The variable domain in full, completed from reference TRBV9 and TRBJ1-3, reads DSGVTQTPKHLITATGQRVTLRCSPRSGDLSVYWYQQSLDQGLQFLIQYYNGEERAKGNILERFSAQQFPDLHSELNLSSLELGDSALYFCASRAESSGNTIYFGEGSWLTVV.

Turning to this clone: Other DNA sequences of this sample code for an identical CDR3. This rearrangement joins TRBV4-2 to TRBJ2-7; TRBD2 agrees at 7 bases. This CDR3 contains 14 residues. V lost 1 base to trimming and J lost 2 bases; unmatched junction nucleotides: 2. Germline V gives CDR1 LGHNA, CDR2 YNFKEQ. CDR3 amino acids: CASSQGGGTYEQYF. CDR3 sequence (DNA): TGTGCCAGCAGCCAAGGGGGGGGAACCTACGAGCAGTACTTC.

This sequence joins TRBV7-9 and TRBJ1-3; 8 bases match TRBD1. The ends lost 1 base at V and 3 bases at J; junction bases unmatched: 2. CDR1 and CDR2 from the germline V gene are SEHNR and FQNEAQ (reference sequence). The CDR3 runs 15 residues. The CDR3 here is CASSLGQGIGNTIYF. DNA for the CDR3: TGTGCCAGCAGCTTAGGACAGGGGATTGGAAACACCATATATTTT.

J is TRBJ1-6 and V is TRBV13, with 7 bases fitting TRBD1. The length of the CDR3 is 14 residues. Germline lookup yields CDR1 PRHDT and CDR2 FYEKMQ (reference sequence). The trim removed 5 bases at V and 10 bases at J, leaving 8 bases unmatched. This CDR3 is CASSGRTGASPLHF. The CDR3 DNA follows: TGTGCCAGCAGCGGACGGACAGGAGCATCACCCCTCCACTTT.

This sequence joins TRBV7-9 and TRBJ1-1; D unresolved. Germline assignment: CDR1 SEHNR and CDR2 FQNEAQ (reference sequence). This CDR3 is built from 16 residues. Trimming took 5 bases from V and 1 from J, leaving 17 bases between them. The CDR3 DNA is TGTGCCAGCAGCCCCCTTCAGCCGACCGGGAACACTGAAGCTTTCTTT. This translates into CASSPLQPTGNTEAFF.

A word on this clone: The identical CDR3 is also encoded by other nucleotide sequences in the sample. The gene calls are TRBV6-5 and TRBJ1-1; perhaps TRBD1 as D (5 bases). The CDR3 covers 14 residues. Germline CDR1 and CDR2: MNHEY and SVGAGI. Trimming pared 2 bases from V and 5 bases from J, leaving 12 bases between. This CDR3 is CASSYGGWGTEAFF. The DNA of the CDR3 is TGTGCCAGCAGTTACGGGGGATGGGGGACTGAAGCTTTCTTT.

The chain recombines TRBV7-8 with TRBJ2-5; D is unclear. V was clipped by 4 bases and J by 4 bases, with 13 bases between them. The CDR3 sequence is 14 residues long. Germline CDR1 SGHVS, CDR2 FQNEAQ. This CDR3 is CASSSYSLGETQYF. In DNA, the CDR3 is TGTGCCAGCAGCTCATACTCCTTGGGAGAGACCCAGTACTTC.

The genes are TRBV30 and TRBJ2-1, with D perhaps matching TRBD1 (6 bases). Trimming shortened V by 2 bases and J by 0 bases, and 17 bases separated the two germline ends. CDR1 and CDR2 (germline): GTSNPN, SVGIG (reference sequence). The CDR3 runs 17 residues. CDR3 protein: CAWSTGYKESSYNEQFF. CDR3 coding DNA: TGTGCCTGGAGTACAGGGTACAAAGAAAGCTCCTACAATGAGCAGTTCTTC.

The chain recombines TRBV4-3 with TRBJ2-5, with D tentatively TRBD2 (8 bases). Trimming cost V 1 base and J 4 bases, with 16 bases left between them. The germline gives CDR1 LGHNA, CDR2 YSLEER. The CDR3 loop spans 16 amino acids. CDR3 amino acids: CASSQALREGAETQYF. DNA of the CDR3: TGCGCCAGCAGCCAAGCCCTACGGGAGGGGGCAGAGACCCAGTACTTC.

The chain links TRBV7-9 to TRBJ2-7, with 11 nucleotides matching TRBD2. This CDR3 contains 18 residues. V lost 1 base and J lost 0; bases outside the gene matches: 8. Germline V gene sequence: CDR1 SEHNR, CDR2 FQNEAQ (reference sequence). In nucleotides, the CDR3 is TGTGCCAGCAGCTTAGGGCTAGCGGGAGGCCAGAGCTCCTACGAGCAGTACTTC. It encodes CASSLGLAGGQSSYEQYF. The variable domain in full, completed from reference TRBV7-9 and TRBJ2-7, reads DTGVSQNPRHKITKRGQNVTFRCDPISEHNRLYWYRQTLGQGPEFLTYFQNEAQLEKSRLLSDRFSAERPKGSFSTLEIQRTEQGDSAMYLCASSLGLAGGQSSYEQYFGPGTRLTVT.

The chain couples TRBV5-8 to TRBJ2-7; 7 bases agree with TRBD1. The CDR3 is 15 amino acids. Germline V gene data show CDR1 as SGHTS and CDR2 as YDEGEE. V lost 2 bases to trimming and J lost 2 bases; unmatched junction nucleotides: 7. The CDR3: CASSFDREGPYEQYF. For the CDR3, the DNA is TGTGCCAGCAGCTTTGACAGGGAAGGCCCCTACGAGCAGTACTTC.

This chain joins TRBV30 and TRBJ2-7; D is undetermined. This CDR3 contains 15 residues. CDR1 and CDR2 (germline): GTSNPN, SVGIG (reference sequence). The V end was cut by 1 base, the J end by 4 bases, with 17 bases between. The CDR3 DNA sequence: TGTGCCTGGAGTGCCGAGGTGACCGATTTTTACGAGCAGTACTTC. Its protein product is CAWSAEVTDFYEQYF.

The V call is TRBV5-1, the J call TRBJ1-1; tentative D call: TRBD1 (6 bases). Germline V gene sequence: CDR1 SGHRS, CDR2 YFSETQ. The CDR3 length is 13 residues. Trimming removed 4 bases from V and 8 bases from J, with 15 bases in between. The CDR3 loop reads CASSPGTRPEAFF. The CDR3 DNA reads TGCGCCAGCAGCCCCGGGACACGGCCCGAAGCTTTCTTT.

With regard to this clone: Within the sample, other DNA sequences also encode this same CDR3. This chain joins TRBV13 and TRBJ2-7; D is ambiguous. The CDR3 totals 13 residues. V was pared by 3 bases and J by 3 bases, with 9 bases between. The V gene's germline CDR1 is PRHDT and CDR2 FYEKMQ (reference sequence). The CDR3, as DNA: TGTGCCAGCAGCTTGGGTAAGGGCTACGAGCAGTACTTC. This encodes CASSLGKGYEQYF.

V and J are TRBV27 and TRBJ1-1; a possible D gene is TRBD1 (5 bases). With 5 bases removed from V and 6 bases from J, the gap between germline ends came to 16 bases. The CDR3 runs 14 residues. From germline, CDR1 is MNHEY and CDR2 SMNVEV (reference sequence). Here the CDR3 reads CASSASGMSPEAFF. The CDR3 DNA reads as TGTGCCAGCAGTGCTTCAGGGATGTCTCCTGAAGCTTTCTTT.

The chain has TRBV13 and TRBJ2-7; 8 positions match TRBD2. CDR3 length: 15 amino acids. CDR1 is PRHDT and CDR2 is FYEKMQ in the germline V gene (reference sequence). J gave up 3 bases and V 5 bases, and 9 bases lay outside the gene matches. CDR3 protein: CASSIDPGTSYEQYF. CDR3 DNA sequence: TGTGCCAGCAGCATTGACCCCGGGACTAGCTACGAGCAGTACTTC.

This chain joins TRBV16 and TRBJ2-1; 7 bases agree with TRBD1. Germline CDR1 is KGHSY and CDR2 is FQNENV. V gave up 0 bases and J gave up 3 bases; unmatched junction bases: 5. CDR3 length: 16 residues. Here the CDR3 DNA reads TGTGCCAGCAGCCAATCCCCGACAGGGCTCTACAATGAGCAGTTCTTC. Its translation is CASSQSPTGLYNEQFF.

The V call is TRBV6-5, the J call TRBJ2-7; no definite D call. This CDR3 spans 16 amino acids. Germline-derived CDR1 and CDR2 are MNHEY and SVGAGI. The germline V and J ends were trimmed by 0 bases and 3 bases, with 15 bases remaining between them. The CDR3: CASSYSTGSVSYEQYF. The CDR3 nucleotides are TGTGCCAGCAGTTACTCGACGGGTTCAGTCAGCTACGAGCAGTACTTC.

This clone has just one count. This chain connects TRBV29-1 to TRBJ2-5; perhaps TRBD1 as D (6 bases). This CDR3 has 14 residues. Germline V lookup: CDR1 SQVTM, CDR2 ANQGSEA. V shed 6 bases and J shed 0 bases, with 14 bases lying between them. The CDR3, as DNA: TGCAGCGTGGAGGTGGACAGTTACCAAGAGACCCAGTACTTC. This sequence encodes CSVEVDSYQETQYF.

This sequence joins TRBV9 and TRBJ1-2; no clear D gene. Germline CDR1 is SGDLS and CDR2 is YYNGEE. The CDR3 runs to 17 residues. V was shortened by 3 bases and J by 3 bases, with 21 bases between the two germline ends. In nucleotides, the CDR3 is TGTGCCAGCAGCGCCTCCGTGGCCACCGAACCCTACTATGGCTACACCTTC. Amino acids: CASSASVATEPYYGYTF.

A word on this clone: A much larger clone differs from this one at a single base, so this may be a read error. The CDR3 nucleotides are TGTGCCAGCAGCGTTAGCGGGAGGGCCCACGAGCAGTACTTC. Translating gives CASSVSGRAHEQYF. The chain carries TRBV7-9 and TRBJ2-7; the match to TRBD2 covers 11 bases. Germline assignment: CDR1 SEHNR and CDR2 FQNEAQ (reference sequence). Trimming cost V 5 bases and J 5 bases; bases outside gene matches: 5. The CDR3 extends over 14 amino acids. The complete variable domain, with remaining parts taken from reference TRBV7-9 and TRBJ2-7, reads DTGVSQNPRHKITKRGQNVTFRCDPISEHNRLYWYRQTLGQGPEFLTYFQNEAQLEKSRLLSDRFSAERPKGSFSTLEIQRTEQGDSAMYLCASSVSGRAHEQYFGPGTRLTVT.

The V and J genes are TRBV5-6 and TRBJ2-5; possibly TRBD2 for D (5 bases). CDR3 length: 15 amino acids. V shed 0 bases and J shed 2 bases, with 11 bases lying between them. Germline-derived CDR1 and CDR2 are SGHDT and YYEEEE. The CDR3 DNA reads as TGTGCCAGCAGCTTGGGAGACTATCCTCAAGAGACCCAGTACTTC. Amino acids: CASSLGDYPQETQYF.

The V and J genes are TRBV6-4 and TRBJ2-2; 7 nucleotides line up with TRBD1. After removal of 6 bases from V and 0 bases from J, the junction contained 1 base not matched to a gene. From germline, CDR1 is MRHNA and CDR2 SNTAGT. The CDR3 sequence is 14 residues long. The CDR3 coding sequence is TGTGCCAGCAGACAGGGGTCGAACACCGGGGAGCTGTTTTTT. Translating gives CASRQGSNTGELFF.

The chain has TRBV4-1 and TRBJ2-3; no clear D. Germline CDR1 reads MGHRA; CDR2 reads YSYEKL. Trimming removed 1 base from V and 0 bases from J, with 11 bases in between. This CDR3 region has 16 residues. The CDR3 protein is CASSQGASSSTDTQYF. CDR3 DNA: TGCGCCAGCAGCCAAGGCGCCAGTTCTAGCACAGATACGCAGTATTTT.